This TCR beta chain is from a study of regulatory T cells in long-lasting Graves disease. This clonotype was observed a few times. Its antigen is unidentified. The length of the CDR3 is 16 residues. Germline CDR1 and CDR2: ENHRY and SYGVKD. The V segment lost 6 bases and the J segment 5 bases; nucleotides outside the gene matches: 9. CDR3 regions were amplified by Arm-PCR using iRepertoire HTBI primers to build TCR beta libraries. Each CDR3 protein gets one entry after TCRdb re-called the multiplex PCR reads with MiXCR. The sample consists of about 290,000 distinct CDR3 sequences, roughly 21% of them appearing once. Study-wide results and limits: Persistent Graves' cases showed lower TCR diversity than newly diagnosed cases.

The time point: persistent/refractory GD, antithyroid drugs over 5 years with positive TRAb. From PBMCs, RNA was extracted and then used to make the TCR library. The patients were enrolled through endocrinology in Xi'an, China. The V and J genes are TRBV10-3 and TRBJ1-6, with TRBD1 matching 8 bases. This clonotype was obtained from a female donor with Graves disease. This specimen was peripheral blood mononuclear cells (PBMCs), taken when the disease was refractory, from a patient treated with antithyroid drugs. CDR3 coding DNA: TGTGCCATCAGAGGGACAGGAGATCTCGATAATTCACCCCTCCACTTT. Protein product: CAIRGTGDLDNSPLHF.